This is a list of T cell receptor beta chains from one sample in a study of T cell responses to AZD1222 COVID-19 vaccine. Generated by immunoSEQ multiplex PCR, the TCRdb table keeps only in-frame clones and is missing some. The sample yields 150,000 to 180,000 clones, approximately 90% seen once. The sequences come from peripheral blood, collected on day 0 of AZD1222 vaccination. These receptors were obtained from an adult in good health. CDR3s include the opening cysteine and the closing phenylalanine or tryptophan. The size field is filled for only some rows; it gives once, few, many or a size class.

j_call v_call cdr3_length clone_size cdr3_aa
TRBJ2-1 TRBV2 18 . CASSEQAGGPVSRNEQFF
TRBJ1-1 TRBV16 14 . CASSQSRGNTEAFF
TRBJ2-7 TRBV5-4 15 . CASSPGGQSAYEQYF
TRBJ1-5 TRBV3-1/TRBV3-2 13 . CASSRWVDQPQHF
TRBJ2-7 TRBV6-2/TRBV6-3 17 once CASSYFLRLAPGYEQYF
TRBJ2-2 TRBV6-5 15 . CASSKDRANTGELFF
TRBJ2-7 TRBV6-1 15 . CASSERHDRLYEQYF
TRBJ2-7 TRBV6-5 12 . CASSRQGGEQYF
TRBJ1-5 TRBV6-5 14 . CASSSGYSNQPQHF
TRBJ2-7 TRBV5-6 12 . CASNWGDYEQYF
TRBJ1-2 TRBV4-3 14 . CASSQEQGSYGYTF
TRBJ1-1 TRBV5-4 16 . CASSSDPRDRGTEAFF
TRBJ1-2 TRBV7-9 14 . CASSREGALYGYTF
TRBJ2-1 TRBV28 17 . CASSPPPGSGGWNEQFF
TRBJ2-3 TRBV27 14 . CASSKRGSTDTQYF
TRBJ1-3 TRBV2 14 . CASTGGTSGNTIYF
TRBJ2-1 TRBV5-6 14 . CASTPVGGYNEQFF
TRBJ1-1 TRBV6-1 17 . CASSEWLQGILNTEAFF
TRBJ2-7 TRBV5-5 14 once CASSSGQDSVEQYF
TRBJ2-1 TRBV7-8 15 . CASSLSGGSYNEQFF
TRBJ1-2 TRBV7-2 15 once CASSSNPVNRLSYTF
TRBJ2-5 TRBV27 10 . CANRGETQYF
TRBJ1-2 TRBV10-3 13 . CAIRDEVDYGYTF
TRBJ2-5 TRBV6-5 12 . CASSYVGETQYF
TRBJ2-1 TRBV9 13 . CASSSEGTNEQFF
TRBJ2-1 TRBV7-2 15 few CASSLAREGRNEQFF
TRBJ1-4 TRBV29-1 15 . CSVEEAWGGNEKLFF
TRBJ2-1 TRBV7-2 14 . CASSLGQAVGEQFF
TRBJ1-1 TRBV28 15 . CASSLAGYGNTEAFF
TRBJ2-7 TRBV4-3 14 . CASSPGTSGYEQYF
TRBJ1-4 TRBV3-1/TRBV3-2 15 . CASSLSTGTNEKLFF
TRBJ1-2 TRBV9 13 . CASSVDQRQGYTF
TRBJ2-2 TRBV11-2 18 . CASSPGTGSALSTGELFF
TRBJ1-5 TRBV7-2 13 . CASSPRSNQPQHF
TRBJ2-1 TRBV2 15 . CASSPLLAGRDEQFF
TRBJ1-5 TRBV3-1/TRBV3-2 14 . CASSQDLGNQPQHF
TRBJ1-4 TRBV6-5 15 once CASNPSGQKNEKLFF
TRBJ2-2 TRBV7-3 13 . CASSSDFTGELFF
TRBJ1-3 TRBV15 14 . CATSRPASGNTIYF
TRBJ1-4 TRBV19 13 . CASSIASGEKLFF
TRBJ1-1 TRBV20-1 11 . CSGLMNTEAFF
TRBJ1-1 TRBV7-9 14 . CASSFQTVNTEAFF
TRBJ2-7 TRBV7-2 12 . CASGDSGSEQYF
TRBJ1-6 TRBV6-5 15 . CASSSPPGYNSPLHF
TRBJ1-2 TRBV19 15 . CASNWDGISNYGYTF
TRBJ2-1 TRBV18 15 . CASSQGQGTYNEQFF
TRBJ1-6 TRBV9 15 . CASSKEQGANSPLHF
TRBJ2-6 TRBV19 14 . CASSRAGGANVLTF
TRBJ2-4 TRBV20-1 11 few CSAIREVIQYF
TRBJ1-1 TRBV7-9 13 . CASSAGVDTEAFF
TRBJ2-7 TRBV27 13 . CASSSGGFHEQYF
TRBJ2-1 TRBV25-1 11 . CASSELGEQFF
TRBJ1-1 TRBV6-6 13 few CASSYSQGREAFF
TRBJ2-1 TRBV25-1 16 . CASSEFGTGVRDEQFF
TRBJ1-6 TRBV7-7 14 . CASSFGTKGSPLHF
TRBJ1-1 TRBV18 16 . CASSPPSRGRNTEAFF
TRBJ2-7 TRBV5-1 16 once CASTPGGPQGTYEQYF